This record concerns one T cell receptor beta chain sequence. At the DNA level, this CDR3 is encoded by other sequences in the same sample as well. This sample is drawn from a study of shared clonotypes between healthy human individuals. V was clipped by 0 bases and J by 0 bases, with 6 bases between them. Germline lookup yields CDR1 SGHNT and CDR2 YYREEE (reference sequence). This CDR3 spans 15 amino acids. This table comes from immunoSEQ multiplex PCR, and its TCRdb copy is limited to in-frame clones, with some not included. The data contain about 2.4 million clones, more than 85% of them singletons.

The receptor was derived from a man aged 18 to 29 in good health. Some clones in this sample may be carry-over from other donors' samples. Specimen: naive CD4+ T cells from PBMCs. As to subset: CD45RA+ positively selected. This rearrangement joins TRBV5-4 to TRBJ1-4, with D tentatively TRBD1 (5 bases). The CDR3 nucleotides read TGTGCCAGCAGCTTGGGGGGGACAACTAATGAAAAACTGTTTTTT. Translating gives CASSLGGTTNEKLFF.